These T cell receptor beta chains were read from a single sample in a study of blood T cell repertoires in COVID-19. The repertoire was sequenced with immunoSEQ multiplex PCR; TCRdb's copy has only in-frame clones and lacks some. This sample has some 390,000 clones, with 85% to 90% found just once. Sequenced input: PBMCs or T cells enriched from blood (not recorded which). The receptors here all came from a woman aged 25 to 39 who had recovered from COVID-19. CDR3s include the opening cysteine and the closing phenylalanine or tryptophan. Fields, in order: V gene, J gene, D gene, clone size, CDR3 protein, CDR3 DNA. D genes are given only for firm matches. The listing skips clone size in some rows; elsewhere it reads once, few, many or a size class.

TRBV6-5	TRBJ2-2	TRBD2	.	CASSYGLAGQELFF	TGTGCCAGCAGTTACGGACTAGCGGGACAGGAGCTGTTTTTT
TRBV2	TRBJ1-6	TRBD1	once	CASSETGANSPLHF	TGTGCCAGCAGTGAAACAGGGGCGAATTCACCCCTCCACTTT
TRBV27	TRBJ1-5	.	.	CASSLFYNQPQHF	TGTGCCAGCAGTTTATTCTATAATCAGCCCCAGCATTTT
TRBV4-3	TRBJ1-2	.	.	CASSQEGRGGYGYTF	TGCGCCAGCAGCCAAGAGGGACGCGGGGGCTATGGCTACACCTTC
TRBV13	TRBJ2-7	TRBD1	.	CASSPTGTGVYEQYF	TGTGCCAGCAGCCCGACCGGGACAGGGGTCTACGAGCAGTACTTC
TRBV10-3	TRBJ1-1	TRBD1	.	CAIRRPGDSTEAFF	TGTGCCATCAGGAGACCTGGGGACAGCACTGAAGCTTTCTTT
TRBV27	TRBJ1-5	.	.	CASSPGPGEPQHF	TGTGCCAGCAGCCCGGGCCCGGGAGAGCCCCAGCATTTT
TRBV12-3/TRBV12-4	TRBJ1-1	.	.	CASSYRPNTEAFF	TGTGCCAGCAGTTACAGACCGAACACTGAAGCTTTCTTT
TRBV27	TRBJ1-4	.	.	CASSVKRGVYEEKLFF	TGTGCCAGCAGTGTCAAACGCGGGGTATACGAAGAAAAACTGTTTTTT
TRBV29-1	TRBJ2-7	.	.	CSVERDTPGEQYF	TGCAGCGTTGAACGAGACACCCCTGGCGAGCAGTACTTC
TRBV30	TRBJ1-6	TRBD1	.	CAWSRGGQGPPNSPLHF	TGTGCCTGGAGTCGTGGGGGACAGGGGCCCCCAAATTCACCCCTCCACTTT
TRBV5-1	TRBJ2-7	.	.	CASSLHTGTSSYEQYF	TGCGCCAGCAGCTTGCACACCGGGACATCCTCCTACGAGCAGTACTTC
TRBV13	TRBJ1-4	.	once	CASSLGALNEKLFF	TGTGCCAGCAGCTTAGGGGCCCTCAATGAAAAACTGTTTTTT
TRBV9	TRBJ2-1	TRBD2	.	CASSASGLTRNEQFF	TGTGCCAGCAGCGCTAGCGGCCTCACGAGGAATGAGCAGTTCTTC
TRBV13	TRBJ1-1	.	.	CASSFRTATMNTEAFF	TGTGCCAGCAGCTTTCGGACAGCAACTATGAACACTGAAGCTTTCTTT
TRBV27	TRBJ2-7	.	.	CASSFGRPKSYEQYF	TGTGCCAGCAGTTTCGGCAGGCCAAAATCCTACGAGCAGTACTTC
TRBV28	TRBJ1-5	.	.	CASSSISQHF	TGTGCCAGCAGTTCAATTTCCCAGCATTTT
TRBV6-5	TRBJ1-1	TRBD1	.	CASSPDRAIEAFF	TGTGCCAGCAGTCCAGACAGGGCTATTGAAGCTTTCTTT
TRBV27	TRBJ2-1	TRBD2	.	CASTPGAGGPNEQFF	TGTGCCAGCACCCCAGGGGCGGGAGGGCCGAATGAGCAGTTCTTC
TRBV3-1/TRBV3-2	TRBJ1-2	.	.	CASSQDGGDGYTF	TGTGCCAGCAGCCAAGACGGGGGGGATGGCTACACCTTC
TRBV3-1/TRBV3-2	TRBJ1-4	TRBD1	.	CASRLGTGGGEKLFF	TGTGCCAGCAGACTCGGGACAGGGGGCGGTGAAAAACTGTTTTTT
TRBV2	TRBJ2-7	TRBD2	.	CASSEGHPLAGGYEQYF	TGTGCCAGCAGTGAAGGGCACCCCCTAGCGGGAGGCTACGAGCAGTACTTC
TRBV27	TRBJ2-2	.	.	CASSRPGTTGELFF	TGTGCCAGCAGTCGGCCGGGGACAACCGGGGAGCTGTTTTTT
TRBV3-1/TRBV3-2	TRBJ2-7	.	.	CASSQAQGIYEQYF	TGTGCCAGCAGCCAAGCCCAGGGGATATACGAGCAGTACTTC
TRBV5-4	TRBJ1-4	TRBD1	once	CASSREPGQGNEKLFF	TGTGCCAGCAGCCGGGAACCGGGACAGGGGAATGAAAAACTGTTTTTT
TRBV27	TRBJ1-4	.	.	CASSLSLGGMEKLFF	TGTGCCAGCAGTTTATCGCTGGGAGGGATGGAAAAACTGTTTTTT
TRBV19	TRBJ1-1	.	.	CASSIEQGRTEAFF	TGTGCCAGTAGTATAGAACAGGGTAGAACTGAAGCTTTCTTT
TRBV7-2	TRBJ1-2	.	once	CASSSDSSNYGYTF	TGTGCCAGCAGCTCGGACAGTTCTAACTATGGCTACACCTTC
TRBV11-3	TRBJ2-2	.	.	CASRQESTGELFF	TGTGCCAGCAGACAGGAGTCCACCGGGGAGCTGTTTTTT
TRBV15	TRBJ2-7	TRBD2	.	CATRRLAGGSTSEQYF	TGTGCCACCCGGCGACTAGCGGGAGGATCTACGTCGGAGCAGTACTTC
TRBV9	TRBJ2-2	TRBD1	.	CASSVGQGYTGELFF	TGTGCCAGCAGCGTTGGACAGGGGTACACCGGGGAGCTGTTTTTT
TRBV9	TRBJ2-1	TRBD2	.	CASSVASSWGLAVPVNEQFF	TGTGCCAGCAGCGTAGCATCTTCATGGGGACTAGCGGTGCCTGTCAATGAGCAGTTCTTC
TRBV7-6	TRBJ1-6	TRBD1	.	CASSLLGTGDSPLHF	TGTGCCAGCAGCTTATTAGGGACAGGAGATTCACCCCTCCACTTT
TRBV19	TRBJ2-2	.	once	CASNRGFTGELFF	TGTGCCAGTAATAGAGGGTTCACCGGGGAGCTGTTTTTT
TRBV6-6	TRBJ1-6	.	.	CASSIGSGLNSPLHF	TGTGCCAGCAGTATAGGTTCGGGTCTTAATTCACCCCTCCACTTT
TRBV10-1	TRBJ1-1	.	.	CASSEERSTEAFF	TGCGCCAGCAGTGAGGAGAGGAGCACTGAAGCTTTCTTT
TRBV9	TRBJ1-2	.	.	CASSAGFGYGYTF	TGTGCCAGCAGCGCGGGGTTCGGCTATGGCTACACCTTC
TRBV19	TRBJ1-4	.	.	CASGVGKLFF	TGTGCCTCAGGGGTAGGAAAACTGTTTTTT
TRBV21-1	TRBJ1-6	.	.	CASSTGQGGRGYGNSPLHF	TGTGCCAGCAGCACGGGACAGGGTGGGAGAGGGTATGGGAATTCACCCCTCCACTTT
TRBV24-1	TRBJ2-1	.	.	CATSDPSDSYNEQFF	TGTGCCACCAGTGACCCTAGCGATTCCTACAATGAGCAGTTCTTC